These 15 T cell receptor beta chains originate from one sample sequenced in a study of cytomegalovirus exposure and HLA in healthy donors. PCR primers comprised 60 Vbeta and 13 Jbeta primers. Sequenced by immunoSEQ multiplex PCR; TCRdb stores in-frame clones only, minus some. The sample carries approximately 180,000 clones, approximately 78% recorded once. What was sequenced was PBMCs. The receptors originated from a woman between 18 and 29 years old in good health and CMV-seronegative.

The V call is TRBV5-6, the J call TRBJ1-3; tentative D call: TRBD1 (6 bases). Trimming took 7 bases from V and 2 from J, leaving 13 bases between them. There are 14 residues in the CDR3. Per germline, CDR1 SGHDT and CDR2 YYEEEE. The CDR3, as DNA: TGTGCCAGCTACGAACAGGGCGCTGGAAACACCATATATTTT. Its translation: CASYEQGAGNTIYF.

This clone was counted a few times. This CDR3 reads CASSLAGVRSGANVLTF. CDR3 nucleotide sequence: TGTGCCAGCAGCTTAGCGGGAGTTCGGTCTGGGGCCAACGTCCTGACTTTC. This chain links TRBV5-4 with TRBJ2-6; the match to TRBD2 covers 8 bases. V shed 2 bases and J 1 base; nucleotides not matched to a gene: 5. The CDR3 is 17 residues long. Germline V gene sequence: CDR1 SGHNT, CDR2 YYREEE (reference sequence).

CDR3 region: CASSQDRAAGARNEQFF. CDR3 nucleotides: TGTGCCAGCAGCCAAGACCGAGCAGCGGGAGCCCGCAATGAGCAGTTCTTC. The chain recombines TRBV4-2 with TRBJ2-1, with 8 positions matching TRBD2. The CDR3 contains 17 residues. CDR1 is LGHNA and CDR2 is YNFKEQ in the germline V gene. V was clipped by 0 bases and J by 6 bases; unmatched bases: 10.

V and J are TRBV5-1 and TRBJ2-7, with TRBD2 as a possible D gene (6 bases). There are 14 residues in the CDR3. In germline, CDR1 is SGHRS, CDR2 YFSETQ. V was pared by 4 bases and J by 4 bases, with 15 bases between. CDR3: CASSTGTARYEQYF. CDR3 sequence (DNA): TGCGCCAGCAGCACGGGGACTGCCCGGTACGAGCAGTACTTC.

This clone turned up a few times. The chain employs TRBV30 and TRBJ1-4; a weak D match, TRBD1 (5 bases). The CDR3 has 13 residues. Germline lookup yields CDR1 GTSNPN and CDR2 SVGIG (reference sequence). Deletions cut 2 bases from V and 8 bases from J, with 12 bases between. CDR3 residues: CAWSTGNREKLFF. CDR3 nucleotides: TGTGCCTGGAGTACAGGCAATAGAGAAAAACTGTTTTTT.

This clone was seen just once. The rearrangement links TRBV25-1 to TRBJ1-1; a possible D gene is TRBD1 (5 bases). The CDR3 extends over 18 amino acids. Germline-derived CDR1 and CDR2 are MGHDK and SYGVNS. Trimming stripped 1 base from V and 0 bases from J, with 18 bases between. Written as DNA, the CDR3 is TGTGCCAGCAGTGAATCCGTTGAGTACGGGGGGATGAACACTGAAGCTTTCTTT. Translation gives CASSESVEYGGMNTEAFF.

This chain links TRBV7-8 with TRBJ1-3, with 7 bases that match TRBD1. This CDR3 is 14 amino acids long. Trimming cost V 5 bases and J 6 bases; bases outside gene matches: 7. Germline CDR1 reads SGHVS; CDR2 reads FQNEAQ. The CDR3 coding sequence is TGTGCCAGCAGCCCCCGACAGGGATTAAACACCATATATTTT. It specifies CASSPRQGLNTIYF.

The chain carries TRBV7-9 and TRBJ2-7; 7 bases line up with TRBD2. The CDR3 is made up of 12 amino acids. The V gene's germline CDR1 is SEHNR and CDR2 FQNEAQ (reference sequence). Here the CDR3 reads CSSGTKDYEQYV. CDR3 nucleotide sequence: TGTTCCAGTGGGACTAAAGACTACGAGCAGTACGTC.

The gene calls are TRBV5-6 and TRBJ2-7; 11 positions match TRBD2. After removal of 3 bases from V and 0 bases from J, the junction contained 8 bases not matched to a gene. Germline-derived CDR1 and CDR2 are SGHDT and YYEEEE. This CDR3 comprises 17 residues. The CDR3 DNA reads as TGTGCCAGCAGCTCGACCTTAGCGGGAGGGAGCTCCTACGAGCAGTACGTC. This encodes CASSSTLAGGSSYEQYV.

This chain uses TRBV18 with TRBJ2-1; 12 nucleotides line up with TRBD2. From germline, CDR1 is KGHSH and CDR2 LQKENI. CDR3 size: 16 residues. The V gene end was trimmed by 5 bases and the J gene end by 9 bases; junction bases not matched to a gene: 11. CDR3 nucleotides: TGTGCCAGCTCAATGTCAGGACTAGCGGGGCAGACTGAGCAGTTCTTC. Its translation is CASSMSGLAGQTEQFF.

The chain links TRBV10-3 to TRBJ2-3; 8 bases are shared with TRBD2. The ends lost 4 bases at V and 9 bases at J; junction bases unmatched: 18. The CDR3 contains 17 residues. Per germline, CDR1 ENHRY and CDR2 SYGVKD. The CDR3, as DNA: TGTGCCATCAGTGGGACGCCCCCCGGGACTAGTCCCTCAACGCAGTATTTT. This encodes CAISGTPPGTSPSTQYF.

This chain connects TRBV5-1 to TRBJ1-1; D might be TRBD1 (6 bases). Per germline, CDR1 SGHRS and CDR2 YFSETQ. V lost 2 bases to trimming and J lost 1 base, with 9 bases between them. The CDR3 spans 14 residues. This CDR3 is CASSFGTSNTEAFF. DNA of the CDR3: TGCGCCAGCAGCTTCGGGACATCGAACACTGAAGCTTTCTTT.

This chain connects TRBV18 to TRBJ2-4; D may be TRBD1 (7 bases). Looked up from germline, CDR1 is KGHSH and CDR2 is LQKENI. The ends were cut back, 1 base at V and 5 bases at J, with 18 bases in the middle. The CDR3 is 17 residues long. CDR3 DNA: TGTGCCAGCTCACCACGGGGTAGCAGGGGGGAACAAAACATTCAGTACTTC. It is translated as CASSPRGSRGEQNIQYF. Together with reference TRBV18 and TRBJ2-4, the CDR3 gives the full variable domain: NAGVMQNPRHLVRRRGQEARLRCSPMKGHSHVYWYRQLPEEGLKFMVYLQKENIIDESGMPKERFSAEFPKEGPSILRIQQVVRGDSAAYFCASSPRGSRGEQNIQYFGAGTRLSVL.

The chain uses TRBV9 and TRBJ2-3, with TRBD2 matching over 8 bases. After removal of 5 bases from V and 2 bases from J, the junction contained 7 bases not matched to a gene. The CDR3 consists of 15 residues. Germline lookup yields CDR1 SGDLS and CDR2 YYNGEE. The CDR3 DNA sequence: TGTGCCAGCAGTCGTAGCGGGGTCTTCACAGATACGCAGTATTTT. Translating gives CASSRSGVFTDTQYF.

This chain joins TRBV11-2 and TRBJ2-2, with TRBD2 identical over 7 bases. Germline V CDR1 and CDR2: SGHAT, FQNNGV. CDR3 size: 18 residues. J was trimmed by 0 bases and V by 4 bases; bases with no gene match: 11. CDR3 protein: CASSYVASGGTNTGELFF. The CDR3 region has the DNA TGTGCCAGCAGCTACGTCGCTTCGGGAGGAACGAACACCGGGGAGCTGTTTTTT.